This T cell receptor beta chain was sequenced for a study of T cell repertoires in cytomegalovirus infection. Overall study context: An indication of both CMV infection and matching HLA type came from public TCR beta signatures. Study observations and caveats: Identification of carriers of CMV plus the relevant HLA was performed using cumulative public TCR beta family frequency. Clonotype analysis showed dominance of the ex vivo response by HLA-C-restricted CMV-specific TCR beta clonotypes.

A word on this clonotype: Its antigen is as yet unknown.

V lost 3 bases to trimming and J lost 5 bases; unmatched junction nucleotides: 15. Germline values: CDR1 MNHNS, CDR2 SASEGT. The CDR3 totals 18 residues. TCRdb ran MiXCR on the reads and lists one entry per CDR3 protein. The sample gives about 450,000 distinct CDR3 sequences, 30% to 40% of which show up once; around 13% is in the top ten. The chain joins TRBV6-1 to TRBJ1-5; 8 bases agree with TRBD1. The receptor was derived from a human donor in good health (CMV status not recorded). Some clones in this sample may be carry-over from other donors' samples. Sequencing was carried out using PBMCs. CDR3 nucleotides: TGTGCCAGCAGTGAGACTAGAAACAGGGGGGCAATTTATCAGCCCCAGCATTTT. It yields the protein CASSETRNRGAIYQPQHF.